This entry lists 20 T cell receptor beta chains sequenced from one sample in a study of blood T cell repertoires in COVID-19. Measured with immunoSEQ multiplex PCR; TCRdb has only the in-frame clones, and not every one. The data contain 110,000 to 150,000 clones, approximately 86% of them seen just once; the ten biggest clones take up roughly 1.9%. Sample: peripheral blood. These receptors were collected from a man between 70 and 80 years old with acute or convalescent COVID-19.

V usage is TRBV13 and J usage is TRBJ2-1; 12 bases align to TRBD2. Germline values: CDR1 PRHDT, CDR2 FYEKMQ (reference sequence). This CDR3 has 20 amino acids. V lost 2 bases to trimming and J lost 0 bases; unmatched junction nucleotides: 11. The CDR3 here is CASSLWLAGGIDSSYNEQFF. CDR3 bases: TGTGCCAGCAGCTTATGGCTAGCGGGAGGGATCGATAGCTCCTACAATGAGCAGTTCTTC.

This clone occurred a few times. In nucleotides, the CDR3 is TGTGCCACCAGCAGAGGGACAGGTGGATATGGCTACACCTTC. Translating it yields CATSRGTGGYGYTF. This rearrangement joins TRBV15 to TRBJ1-2; 7 bases agree with TRBD1. V lost 1 base to trimming and J lost 5 bases; unmatched junction nucleotides: 4. In germline, CDR1 is LNHNV, CDR2 YYDKDF (reference sequence). The CDR3 contains 14 residues.

The J gene is TRBJ2-6, the V gene TRBV5-5; D unresolved. The germline V and J ends were trimmed by 0 bases and 0 bases, with 16 bases remaining between them. CDR1 is SGHKS and CDR2 is YYEKEE in the germline V gene (reference sequence). CDR3 size: 19 residues. CDR3 sequence: CASSLESLLRRSGANVLTF. CDR3 bases: TGTGCCAGCAGCTTGGAAAGCCTCCTGAGGCGCTCTGGGGCCAACGTCCTGACTTTC. Looking up the rest from reference TRBV5-5 and TRBJ2-6 gives the full variable domain: DAGVTQSPTHLIKTRGQQVTLRCSPISGHKSVSWYQQVLGQGPQFIFQYYEKEERGRGNFPDRFSARQFPNYSSELNVNALLLGDSALYLCASSLESLLRRSGANVLTFGAGSRLTVL.

This clone was recorded only once. CDR3 in amino acids: CAWSAGTGLTDTQYF. The CDR3 DNA sequence: TGTGCCTGGAGTGCCGGGACAGGGCTCACAGATACGCAGTATTTT. The J gene is TRBJ2-3, the V gene TRBV30; TRBD1 matches 9 bases. Germline values: CDR1 GTSNPN, CDR2 SVGIG (reference sequence). This CDR3 is 15 amino acids long. J lost 2 bases, V lost 1 base, and 4 bases had no gene match.

V gene TRBV6-5 combines with J gene TRBJ1-2, with a tentative D call TRBD1 (6 bases). Per germline, CDR1 MNHEY and CDR2 SVGAGI. Deletions cut 6 bases from V and 3 bases from J, with 17 bases between. The length of the CDR3 is 15 residues. CDR3 sequence (DNA): TGTGCCAGCAGACCGCCTCGGACAGCGGACTATGGCTACACCTTC. Its protein product is CASRPPRTADYGYTF.

This rearrangement joins TRBV29-1 to TRBJ1-3; 7 bases fit TRBD1. V gave up 6 bases and J gave up 4 bases; unmatched junction bases: 9. Germline CDR1 and CDR2: SQVTM and ANQGSEA. This CDR3 has 14 residues. CDR3 in amino acids: CSVTDREFGNTIYF. CDR3 sequence (DNA): TGCAGCGTGACAGACAGGGAATTCGGAAACACCATATATTTT. Complete variable domain (other parts from reference TRBV29-1 and TRBJ1-3): SAVISQKPSRDICQRGTSLTIQCQVDSQVTMMFWYRQQPGQSLTLIATANQGSEATYESGFVIDKFPISRPNLTFSTLTVSNMSPEDSSIYLCSVTDREFGNTIYFGEGSWLTVV.

Remarks on this clone: Other DNA sequences in this sample translate to the same CDR3. V gene TRBV19 combines with J gene TRBJ1-5; 8 bases match TRBD1. The CDR3 spans 14 residues. Germline-derived CDR1 and CDR2 are LNHDA and SQIVND (reference sequence). The junction had 1 base not matched to a gene; V was cut back by 4 bases and J by 2 bases. The CDR3 spells CASSTTGGNQPQHF. The CDR3 bases are TGTGCCAGTAGTACGACAGGGGGCAATCAGCCCCAGCATTTT.

This chain connects TRBV2 to TRBJ1-5, with 10 bases that match TRBD1. The V and J ends lost 4 bases and 1 base, in that order; junction bases with no gene match: 1. This CDR3 contains 15 residues. Germline V gene data show CDR1 as SNHLY and CDR2 as FYNNEI. CDR3 nucleotides: TGTGCCAGCAGTGGGACAGGGGGGAGCAATCAGCCCCAGCATTTT. Protein: CASSGTGGSNQPQHF.

This clone was recorded only once. The chain links TRBV7-8 to TRBJ1-4; perhaps TRBD1 as D (5 bases). Germline values: CDR1 SGHVS, CDR2 FQNEAQ. The V gene lost 5 bases and the J gene lost 4 bases, with 14 bases spanning the gap. The CDR3 is 15 residues long. CDR3 protein: CASSTQGLGNEKLFF. The CDR3 DNA reads as TGTGCCAGCAGCACCCAGGGACTCGGTAATGAAAAACTGTTTTTT.

The chain combines TRBV5-6 with TRBJ2-3; 9 bases are a match to TRBD1. The CDR3 sequence is 16 residues long. CDR1 SGHDT and CDR2 YYEEEE come from the germline V gene. With 4 bases clipped from V and 2 bases from J, the junction kept 8 bases outside the gene matches. The CDR3 is CASSARTGAHTDTQYF. The CDR3 nucleotides are TGTGCCAGCAGCGCCCGGACAGGGGCCCACACAGATACGCAGTATTTT.

The gene calls are TRBV5-1 and TRBJ2-2, with D maybe TRBD1 (6 bases). The CDR3 extends over 15 amino acids. Trimming shortened V by 2 bases and J by 4 bases, and 12 bases separated the two germline ends. Germline lookup yields CDR1 SGHRS and CDR2 YFSETQ. The chain's CDR3 is CASSFDRPGTGELFF. The CDR3 coding sequence is TGCGCCAGCAGCTTCGACAGGCCAGGCACCGGGGAGCTGTTTTTT.

The chain employs TRBV28 and TRBJ2-2; 14 nucleotides match TRBD2. Trimming cost V 1 base and J 6 bases; bases outside gene matches: 4. Germline V gives CDR1 MDHEN, CDR2 SYDVKM. This CDR3 spans 17 amino acids. CDR3 coding DNA: TGTGCCAGCAGTTTATTGGGGACTAGCGGGAGTGCCGGGGAGCTGTTTTTT. It encodes CASSLLGTSGSAGELFF.

This sequence joins TRBV6-5 and TRBJ1-5, with TRBD1 matching 7 bases. There are 12 residues in the CDR3. V lost 10 bases and J lost 6; bases outside the gene matches: 6. In germline, CDR1 is MNHEY, CDR2 SVGAGI. CDR3 sequence (DNA): TGTGCCACGGCAGGGGGTGGTCAGCCCCAGCATTTT. Its protein product is CATAGGGQPQHF.

V is TRBV4-2 and J is TRBJ1-2, with 7 bases lining up with TRBD1. This CDR3 region has 15 residues. The V gene's germline CDR1 is LGHNA and CDR2 YNFKEQ. After removal of 0 bases from V and 8 bases from J, the junction contained 9 bases not matched to a gene. The CDR3 bases are TGTGCCAGCAGCCAAGAAAAGGGGGCAGTGGGAGGCTACACCTTC. It translates to CASSQEKGAVGGYTF.

The CDR3 loop reads CASSMTGTRGNTIYF. Here the CDR3 DNA reads TGTGCCAGTAGTATGACCGGGACAAGGGGAAACACCATATATTTT. The chain uses TRBV19 and TRBJ1-3, with D possibly being TRBD1 (6 bases). Trimming took off 3 bases at V and 4 bases at J, with 13 bases between the two ends. CDR3 length: 15 residues. Germline-derived CDR1 and CDR2 are LNHDA and SQIVND (reference sequence).

CDR3 sequence reads: CASSSRGYGYTF. CDR3 in DNA: TGTGCCAGCAGTTCCCGCGGGTATGGCTACACCTTC. The chain employs TRBV28 and TRBJ1-2; D unclear. This CDR3 region has 12 residues. Trimming shortened V by 4 bases and J by 5 bases, and 8 bases separated the two germline ends. Germline lookup yields CDR1 MDHEN and CDR2 SYDVKM.

The chain joins TRBV2 to TRBJ2-2, with a weak D call TRBD2 (6 bases). V was clipped by 4 bases and J by 2 bases, with 14 bases between them. The CDR3 sequence is 16 residues long. Germline V CDR1 and CDR2: SNHLY, FYNNEI. DNA of the CDR3: TGTGCCAGCAGTGCCTTCGGGGCGGGAAACACCGGGGAGCTGTTTTTT. Residues: CASSAFGAGNTGELFF.

This clone turned up a few times. The chain joins TRBV28 to TRBJ2-5; D may be TRBD1 (6 bases). Germline V gene lookup returns CDR1 MDHEN and CDR2 SYDVKM. V lost 4 bases, J lost 3 bases, and 6 bases lay in between. CDR3 length: 12 amino acids. The CDR3 sequence: CASSWDKETQYF. The CDR3 DNA is TGTGCCAGCAGTTGGGACAAAGAGACCCAGTACTTC.

The chain links TRBV6-5 to TRBJ2-2; no firm D call. This CDR3 has 13 residues. Germline CDR1 MNHEY, CDR2 SVGAGI. The ends were cut back, 2 bases at V and 6 bases at J, with 7 bases in the middle. The CDR3 DNA sequence: TGTGCCAGCAGTTACGGCAGTCCCGGGGAGCTGTTTTTT. This codes for CASSYGSPGELFF.

DNA for the CDR3: TGCGCCAGCAGTCTGGATCGGGATTCCTTCTATGGCTACACCTTC. This codes for CASSLDRDSFYGYTF. This chain connects TRBV5-1 to TRBJ1-2; D is undetermined. CDR1 is SGHRS, CDR2 YFSETQ, per germline. The CDR3 spans 15 residues. The V gene lost 5 bases and the J gene lost 4 bases, with 18 bases spanning the gap.